The next 26 T cell receptor beta chains were all read from a single sample in a study of CD8+ T cells in alopecia areata. Treatment defined: oral pan-JAK inhibitor, 5-10 mg twice daily. cDNA serving as the sequencing template came from extracted, reverse transcribed RNA. Here immunoSEQ multiplex PCR was the method, and the copy in TCRdb shows in-frame clones only, minus some. The sample has about 250,000 clones, 50% to 75% seen once. The sample here was CD4+ T cells sorted from blood, taken between weeks 51 and 54, from a patient treated with tofacitinib. The receptors come from a human donor with alopecia areata.

V gene TRBV7-2 combines with J gene TRBJ1-2; D is uncertain. The CDR3 contains 13 residues. V was pared by 2 bases and J by 0 bases, with 4 bases between. CDR1 and CDR2 from the germline V gene are SGHTA and FQGNSA. CDR3 region: CASSLTPNYGYTF. CDR3 nucleotide sequence: TGTGCCAGCAGCTTAACTCCTAACTATGGCTACACCTTC.

The chain carries TRBV29-1 and TRBJ2-2, with D hard to call. The V end was cut by 5 bases, the J end by 2 bases, with 12 bases between. The CDR3 is 14 amino acids. Looked up from germline, CDR1 is SQVTM and CDR2 is ANQGSEA. CDR3 bases: TGCAGCGTTCTTCCGACATATAACACCGGGGAGCTGTTTTTT. Translating gives CSVLPTYNTGELFF.

Comment on this clone: This sample also contains other DNA sequences that code for the same CDR3. The chain recombines TRBV5-1 with TRBJ2-1; D is possibly TRBD2 (5 bases). With 1 base removed from V and 7 bases from J, the gap between germline ends came to 6 bases. CDR3 length: 12 residues. Germline values: CDR1 SGHRS, CDR2 YFSETQ. The DNA of the CDR3 is TGCGCCAGCAGCTTGCCGGGGAATGAGCAGTTCTTC. This gives the protein CASSLPGNEQFF.

V and J are TRBV7-9 and TRBJ1-6; no definite D call. The length of the CDR3 is 14 residues. Germline CDR1 is SEHNR and CDR2 is FQNEAQ (reference sequence). V lost 3 bases, J lost 7 bases, and 10 bases lay in between. Here the CDR3 DNA reads TGTGCCAGCAGCTTTTACATGGTGAATTCACCCCTCCACTTT. Translated: CASSFYMVNSPLHF.

This chain links TRBV15 with TRBJ2-5; tentative D call: TRBD1 (5 bases). This CDR3 is 14 amino acids long. Looked up from germline, CDR1 is LNHNV and CDR2 is YYDKDF (reference sequence). V lost 1 base and J lost 3, with 9 bases in between. CDR3 loop: CATSRADIEETQYF. CDR3 in DNA: TGTGCCACCAGCAGAGCGGACATCGAAGAGACCCAGTACTTC.

The J gene is TRBJ2-1, the V gene TRBV7-3, with 7 bases lining up with TRBD1. CDR1 is SGHTA and CDR2 is FQGTGA in the germline V gene. J gave up 6 bases and V 5 bases, and 10 bases lay outside the gene matches. The CDR3 runs to 15 residues. CDR3 nucleotides: TGTGCCAGCAGCCCAGCCCCAACAGGGGTCAATGAGCAGTTCTTC. This sequence encodes CASSPAPTGVNEQFF. Looking up the rest from reference TRBV7-3 and TRBJ2-1 gives the full variable domain: GAGVSQTPSNKVTEKGKYVELRCDPISGHTALYWYRQSLGQGPEFLIYFQGTGAADDSGLPNDRFFAVRPEGSVSTLKIQRTERGDSAVYLCASSPAPTGVNEQFFGPGTRLTVL.

This clone was observed a few times. The chain uses TRBV30 and TRBJ2-1, with D possibly TRBD1 on 6 matching bases. Deletions cut 1 base from V and 3 bases from J, with 13 bases between. The CDR3 runs 15 residues. CDR1 GTSNPN and CDR2 SVGIG come from the germline V gene (reference sequence). The CDR3 region has the DNA TGTGCCTGGAGTGCAGACAGGAGAAACTACAATGAGCAGTTCTTC. Translating gives CAWSADRRNYNEQFF.

This rearrangement joins TRBV5-1 to TRBJ2-7; D unresolved. The germline V and J ends were trimmed by 0 bases and 3 bases, with 19 bases remaining between them. Germline V gene lookup returns CDR1 SGHRS and CDR2 YFSETQ. The CDR3 has 17 amino acids. The CDR3 DNA reads as TGCGCCAGCAGCTTGGGGTCAGGCCCCACTGATAGCTACGAGCAGTACTTC. This sequence encodes CASSLGSGPTDSYEQYF. The variable domain in full, completed from reference TRBV5-1 and TRBJ2-7, reads KAGVTQTPRYLIKTRGQQVTLSCSPISGHRSVSWYQQTPGQGLQFLFEYFSETQRNKGNFPGRFSGRQFSNSRSEMNVSTLELGDSALYLCASSLGSGPTDSYEQYFGPGTRLTVT.

The chain uses TRBV9 and TRBJ2-6; D is undetermined. CDR3 size: 17 residues. Germline CDR1 SGDLS, CDR2 YYNGEE. V lost 4 bases to trimming and J lost 0 bases, with 14 bases between them. The CDR3 nucleotides are TGTGCCAGCAGCCTCCAAACGAGGCGCTCTGGGGCCAACGTCCTGACTTTC. Protein: CASSLQTRRSGANVLTF. Looking up the rest from reference TRBV9 and TRBJ2-6 gives the full variable domain: DSGVTQTPKHLITATGQRVTLRCSPRSGDLSVYWYQQSLDQGLQFLIQYYNGEERAKGNILERFSAQQFPDLHSELNLSSLELGDSALYFCASSLQTRRSGANVLTFGAGSRLTVL.

This chain links TRBV7-9 with TRBJ2-7; possibly TRBD1 or TRBD2 for D (6 bases each). Germline loops: CDR1 SEHNR, CDR2 FQNEAQ (reference sequence). This CDR3 is built from 16 residues. Trimming removed 5 bases at V and 1 base at J, with 18 bases between. For the CDR3, the DNA is TGTGCCAGCAGCCATATGGGGGGCGGTCCATCCTACGAGCAGTACTTC. It encodes CASSHMGGGPSYEQYF.

This clone was seen a single time. The J gene is TRBJ2-7, the V gene TRBV6-6; D is unclear. Trimming shortened V by 2 bases and J by 2 bases, and 7 bases separated the two germline ends. This CDR3 contains 13 residues. The V gene's germline CDR1 is MNHNY and CDR2 SVGAGI (reference sequence). CDR3 sequence (DNA): TGTGCCAGCAGTTACGACGGAACCTACGAGCAGTACTTC. This sequence encodes CASSYDGTYEQYF.

A few counts support this clone. The J gene is TRBJ2-1, the V gene TRBV14; D unclear. The V and J ends lost 1 base and 8 bases respectively, with 18 bases between them. The germline gives CDR1 SGHDN, CDR2 FVKESK. This CDR3 is 16 amino acids long. The DNA for the CDR3 is TGTGCCAGCAGCCAAGGGAGTACCCCTCTCACCCATGAGCAGTTCTTC. This encodes CASSQGSTPLTHEQFF.

The chain has TRBV30 and TRBJ2-1; 10 nucleotides line up with TRBD1. CDR3 length equals 13 residues. In germline, CDR1 is GTSNPN, CDR2 SVGIG (reference sequence). The V and J ends lost 4 bases and 6 bases, in that order; junction bases with no gene match: 3. Here the CDR3 reads CAWTRDRGNEQFF. CDR3 DNA: TGTGCCTGGACCCGGGACAGGGGCAATGAGCAGTTCTTC. The complete variable domain, with remaining parts taken from reference TRBV30 and TRBJ2-1, reads SQTIHQWPATLVQPVGSPLSLECTVEGTSNPNLYWYRQAAGRGLQLLFYSVGIGQISSEVPQNLSASRPQDRQFILSSKKLLLSDSGFYLCAWTRDRGNEQFFGPGTRLTVL.

V usage is TRBV4-1 and J usage is TRBJ1-5; the D is unclear. The germline V gene has CDR1 MGHRA and CDR2 YSYEKL. V lost 0 bases and J 9 bases, leaving 12 bases between the germline ends. The length of the CDR3 is 14 residues. The CDR3 DNA reads TGCGCCAGCAGCCAAGACAGAGCCCCTGGGCCCCAGCATTTT. This translates into CASSQDRAPGPQHF.

The chain joins TRBV4-3 to TRBJ1-3; 7 positions match TRBD1. The J segment lost 2 bases and the V segment lost 5 bases, leaving 3 bases of the junction unmatched. This CDR3 has 14 residues. Germline lookup yields CDR1 LGHNA and CDR2 YSLEER. This CDR3 is CASSSGQAGNTIYF. Written as DNA, the CDR3 is TGCGCCAGCAGCTCCGGACAGGCTGGAAACACCATATATTTT.

The chain carries TRBV5-1 and TRBJ2-7; TRBD1 agrees at 9 bases. The length of the CDR3 is 15 residues. V trimming: 3 bases; J trimming: 6 bases; junction bases outside the gene matches: 10. Germline lookup yields CDR1 SGHRS and CDR2 YFSETQ. CDR3 region: CASSYTGGSVGEQYF. The CDR3 DNA reads TGCGCCAGCAGCTATACAGGGGGCTCGGTTGGCGAGCAGTACTTC.

This clone appeared a few times. A junction end diverges from the germline sequence, so it may reflect a read error. The genes are TRBV7-2 and TRBJ1-2; D gene unclear. The CDR3 is made up of 11 amino acids. The germline gives CDR1 SGHTA, CDR2 FQGNSA. The CDR3 here is CASSSLWSTLF. The CDR3 DNA follows: TGTGCCAGCAGCTCCCTGTGGAGCACCCTCTTC.

The rearrangement joins TRBV30 to TRBJ1-2; 7 bases map to TRBD1. J gave up 4 bases and V 1 base, and 9 bases lay outside the gene matches. Looked up from germline, CDR1 is GTSNPN and CDR2 is SVGIG (reference sequence). This CDR3 has 15 residues. Written as DNA, the CDR3 is TGTGCCTGGAGTGCTCTGGTAGGGGGCGCCTATGGCTACACCTTC. Translated, it gives CAWSALVGGAYGYTF.

The CDR3 loop is CAWSVPPRGQEQYF. The CDR3 bases are TGTGCCTGGAGTGTACCCCCGCGTGGTCAGGAGCAGTACTTC. V usage is TRBV30 and J usage is TRBJ2-7, with D uncertain. The CDR3 runs 14 residues. In germline, CDR1 is GTSNPN, CDR2 SVGIG (reference sequence). Trimming shortened V by 0 bases and J by 7 bases, and 16 bases separated the two germline ends.

This clone has just a few counts. The chain links TRBV30 to TRBJ2-6; D unresolved. CDR1 GTSNPN and CDR2 SVGIG come from the germline V gene (reference sequence). The CDR3 runs 14 residues. V lost 2 bases, J lost 3 bases, and 8 bases lay in between. The CDR3 spells CAWSTRGGANVLTF. Here the CDR3 DNA reads TGTGCCTGGAGTACCCGCGGTGGGGCCAACGTCCTGACTTTC.

The V call is TRBV5-1, the J call TRBJ1-6; 9 positions match TRBD1. Per germline, CDR1 SGHRS and CDR2 YFSETQ. V was pared by 4 bases and J by 8 bases, with 4 bases of the junction left unmatched. The CDR3 is 14 amino acids. CDR3 coding DNA: TGCGCCAGCAGCCCCGGACAGGGGTATTCACCCCTCCACTTT. Its protein product is CASSPGQGYSPLHF.

V and J are TRBV15 and TRBJ2-7, with D maybe TRBD1 (5 bases). From germline, CDR1 is LNHNV and CDR2 YYDKDF (reference sequence). V was trimmed by 0 bases and J by 5 bases, leaving 20 bases between them. This CDR3 is built from 17 residues. Written as DNA, the CDR3 is TGTGCCACCAGCAGAGATCTCGTAGGGGCCTGGCAGGACGAGCAGTACTTC. It is translated as CATSRDLVGAWQDEQYF.

This clone was seen a few times. The gene calls are TRBV4-1 and TRBJ1-2, with D possibly being TRBD1 (5 bases). V gave up 3 bases and J gave up 4 bases, with 15 bases separating them. The CDR3 runs to 15 residues. The germline V gene encodes CDR1 MGHRA and CDR2 YSYEKL. The CDR3 is CASSHRWGASYGYTF. CDR3 DNA sequence: TGCGCCAGCAGCCACCGCTGGGGCGCCAGCTATGGCTACACCTTC.

This clone has only a few counts. The V gene is TRBV7-9, the J gene TRBJ2-1, with 8 bases lining up with TRBD2. With 0 bases clipped from V and 12 bases from J, the junction kept 4 bases outside the gene matches. This CDR3 contains 13 residues. Germline CDR1 is SEHNR and CDR2 is FQNEAQ (reference sequence). Written as DNA, the CDR3 is TGTGCCAGCAGCTTAGCCCTAACTAGCGGGCAGTTCTTC. It translates to CASSLALTSGQFF.

This clone was counted a single time. The gene calls are TRBV14 and TRBJ2-3; D unresolved. The CDR3 is 13 amino acids. V was cut by 7 bases and J by 3 bases, with 11 bases left in between. The germline V gene encodes CDR1 SGHDN and CDR2 FVKESK. CDR3 in DNA: TGTGCCAGCAACTCCCGCTTTACAGATACGCAGTATTTT. This gives the protein CASNSRFTDTQYF.

The chain links TRBV5-1 to TRBJ1-1; D is unclear. Germline V gives CDR1 SGHRS, CDR2 YFSETQ. V dropped 4 bases and J dropped 2 bases, with 9 bases sitting between them. The CDR3 totals 13 residues. The CDR3 DNA reads as TGCGCCAGCAGCCCCCGAGGCAACACTGAAGCTTTCTTT. Encoded protein: CASSPRGNTEAFF.